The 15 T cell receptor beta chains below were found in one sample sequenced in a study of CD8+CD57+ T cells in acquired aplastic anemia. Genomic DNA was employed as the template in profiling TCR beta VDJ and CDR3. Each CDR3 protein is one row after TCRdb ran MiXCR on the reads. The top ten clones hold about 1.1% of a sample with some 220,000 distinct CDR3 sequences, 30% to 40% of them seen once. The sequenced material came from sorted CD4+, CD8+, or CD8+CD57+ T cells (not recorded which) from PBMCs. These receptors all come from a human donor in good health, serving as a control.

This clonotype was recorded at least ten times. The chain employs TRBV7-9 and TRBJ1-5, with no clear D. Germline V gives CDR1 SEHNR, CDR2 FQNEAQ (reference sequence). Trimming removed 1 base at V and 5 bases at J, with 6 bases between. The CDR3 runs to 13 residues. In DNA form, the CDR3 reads TGTGCCAGCAGCTTAGACCGTTATCAGCCCCAGCATTTT. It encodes CASSLDRYQPQHF.

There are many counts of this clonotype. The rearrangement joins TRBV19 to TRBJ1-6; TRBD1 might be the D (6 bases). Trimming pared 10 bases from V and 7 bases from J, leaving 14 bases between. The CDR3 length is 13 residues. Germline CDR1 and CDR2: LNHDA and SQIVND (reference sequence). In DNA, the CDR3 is TGTGCCACAGGACAGTCGGGCAATTCACCCCTCCACTTT. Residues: CATGQSGNSPLHF.

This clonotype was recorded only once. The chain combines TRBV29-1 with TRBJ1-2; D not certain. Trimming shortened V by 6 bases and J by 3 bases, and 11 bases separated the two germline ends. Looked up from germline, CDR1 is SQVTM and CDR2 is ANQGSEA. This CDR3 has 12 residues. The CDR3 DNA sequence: TGCAGCGTCTCGGACGGAGACTATGGCTACACCTTC. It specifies CSVSDGDYGYTF.

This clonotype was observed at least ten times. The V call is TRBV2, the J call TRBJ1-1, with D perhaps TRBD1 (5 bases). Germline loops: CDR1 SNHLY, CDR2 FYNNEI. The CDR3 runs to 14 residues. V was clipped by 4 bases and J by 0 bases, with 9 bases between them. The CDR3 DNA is TGTGCCAGCAGTGGGCAGGGAGTGAACACTGAAGCTTTCTTT. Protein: CASSGQGVNTEAFF.

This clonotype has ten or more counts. CDR3 bases: TGTGCTAGTGAAGGCCAGAGCAATCAGCCCCAGCATTTT. Translation: CASEGQSNQPQHF. The chain links TRBV12-5 to TRBJ1-5, with D unresolved. This CDR3 is 13 amino acids long. CDR1 is LGHNT, CDR2 FRNRAP, per germline. V lost 7 bases and J 1 base, leaving 8 bases between the germline ends.

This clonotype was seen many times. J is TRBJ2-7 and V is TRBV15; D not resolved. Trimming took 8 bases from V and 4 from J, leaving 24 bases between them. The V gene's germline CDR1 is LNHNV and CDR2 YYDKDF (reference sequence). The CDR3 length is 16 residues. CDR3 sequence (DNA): TGTGCCACCGGGATCGGCTTTGGCACCCTCGGTTACGAGCAGTACTTC. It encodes CATGIGFGTLGYEQYF.

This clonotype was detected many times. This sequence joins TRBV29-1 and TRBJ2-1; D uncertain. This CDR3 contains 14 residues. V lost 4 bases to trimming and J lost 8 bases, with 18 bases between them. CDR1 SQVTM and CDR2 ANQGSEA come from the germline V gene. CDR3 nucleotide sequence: TGCAGCGTTGTTGAGCTATATGAGGTGGATGAGCAGTTCTTC. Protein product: CSVVELYEVDEQFF.

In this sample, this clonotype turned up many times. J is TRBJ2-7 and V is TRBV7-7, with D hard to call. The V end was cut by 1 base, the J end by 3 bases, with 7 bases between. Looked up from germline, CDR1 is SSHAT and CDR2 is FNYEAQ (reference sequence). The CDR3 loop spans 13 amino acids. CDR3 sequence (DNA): TGTGCCAGCAGCTTAGATGCCAGCTACGAGCAGTACTTC. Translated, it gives CASSLDASYEQYF.

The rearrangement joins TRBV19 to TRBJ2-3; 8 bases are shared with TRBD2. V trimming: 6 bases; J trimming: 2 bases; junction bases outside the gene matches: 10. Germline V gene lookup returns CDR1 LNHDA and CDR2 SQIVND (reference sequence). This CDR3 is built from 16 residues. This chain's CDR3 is CASRVLAGGSTDTQYF. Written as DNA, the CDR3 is TGTGCCAGTAGGGTTCTAGCGGGCGGGTCCACAGATACGCAGTATTTT.

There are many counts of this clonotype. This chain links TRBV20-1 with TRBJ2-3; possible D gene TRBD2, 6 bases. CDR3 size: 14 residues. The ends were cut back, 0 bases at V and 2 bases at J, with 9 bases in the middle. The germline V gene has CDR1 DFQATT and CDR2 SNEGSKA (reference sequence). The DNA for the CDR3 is TGCAGTGCTAGAGACTCGGGAGCCACAGATACGCAGTATTTT. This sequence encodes CSARDSGATDTQYF.

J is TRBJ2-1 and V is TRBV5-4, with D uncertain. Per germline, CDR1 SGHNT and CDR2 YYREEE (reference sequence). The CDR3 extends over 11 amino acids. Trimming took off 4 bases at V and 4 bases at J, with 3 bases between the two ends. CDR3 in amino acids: CASSKYNEQFF. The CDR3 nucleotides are TGTGCCAGCAGCAAATACAATGAGCAGTTCTTC.

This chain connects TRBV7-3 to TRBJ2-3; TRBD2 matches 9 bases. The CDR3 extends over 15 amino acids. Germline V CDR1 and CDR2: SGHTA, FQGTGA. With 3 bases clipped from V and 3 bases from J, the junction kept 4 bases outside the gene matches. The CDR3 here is CASSFAGGRTDTQYF. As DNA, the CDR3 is TGTGCCAGCAGCTTCGCGGGAGGGCGGACAGATACGCAGTATTTT.

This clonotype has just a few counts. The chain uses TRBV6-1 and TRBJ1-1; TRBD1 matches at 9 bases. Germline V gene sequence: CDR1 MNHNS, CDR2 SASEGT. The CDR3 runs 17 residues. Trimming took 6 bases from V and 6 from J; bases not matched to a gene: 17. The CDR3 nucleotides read TGTGCCAGCAGCTTACGCCCCTTGGGACAGGGAGTTCCTGAAGCTTTCTTT. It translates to CASSLRPLGQGVPEAFF.

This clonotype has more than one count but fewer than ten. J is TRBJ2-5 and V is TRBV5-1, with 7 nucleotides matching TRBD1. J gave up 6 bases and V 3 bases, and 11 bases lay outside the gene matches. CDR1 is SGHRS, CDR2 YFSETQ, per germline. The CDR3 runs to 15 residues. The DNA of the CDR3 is TGCGCCAGCAGCTATACTTTCACAGGGGTACAGACCCAGTACTTC. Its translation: CASSYTFTGVQTQYF.

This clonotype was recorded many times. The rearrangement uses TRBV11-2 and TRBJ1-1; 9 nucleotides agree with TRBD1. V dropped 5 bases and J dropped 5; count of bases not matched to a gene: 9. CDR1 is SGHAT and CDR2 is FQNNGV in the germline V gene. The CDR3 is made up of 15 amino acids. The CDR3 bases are TGTGCCAGCAGCCGAGGGTGGGACAGGGTAACTGAAGCTTTCTTT. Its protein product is CASSRGWDRVTEAFF.